The present T cell receptor beta chain was sequenced within a study of identical twins (dated by TCRdb to about 2016). As for the study more broadly: The study deep-sequenced TCR alpha and beta repertoires from monozygotic twins, unrelated adults of various ages and cord blood to test whether fetal clonotypes persist. To rule out contamination, the twin experiments were replicated at different times with different library preparation protocols.

Concerning this clonotype: Its cognate antigen has yet to be identified. No base quality information exists; no much larger clone differs at one position.

CDR3 length: 16 amino acids, cysteine to phenylalanine. The kept DNA is CDR3 alone, 48 bases in frame from the first base. V ends up 2 bases short and J 0 bases short, with an unmatched junction base count of 6. As encoded in the germline V gene, CDR1 is SGDLS while CDR2 is YYNGEE. Study-wide findings and limitations: Compared with coincidental sharing between unrelated individuals, out-of-frame TCR alpha sequences shared between twins had an excess of sequences with low generation probability. Fewer insertions were carried by abundant cord blood beta clonotypes; a weaker similar trend was observed in young adult naive repertoires, while no such trend was observed in memory repertoires. In monozygotic twins, out-of-frame TCR alpha sharing was systematically underestimated by recombination models, although the models agreed with sharing between unrelated individuals. Excess twin sharing in beta out-of-frame sequences was weaker because fewer shared sequences lowered the signal-to-noise ratio. Invariant T cells such as MAIT and iNKT could partly confound zero-insertion analyses, though diverse VJ usage argued against this for most clonotypes. Because the same donors could not be followed over many years, the conclusions relied on cross-sectional statistical analysis.

Libraries were made using 5' RACE. Sequencer: Illumina HiSeq 2000. A universal primer binding site was introduced by template switching, and a unique molecular identifier was present in the final cDNA, enabling accurate counting of TCR cDNA molecules. First-strand cDNA for TCR alpha and beta chains was synthesized from specific primers in the conserved constant-segment region. To control for contamination, every cDNA library was double barcoded, receiving both a SMART-Mk sample barcode and Illumina barcodes. Two successive PCR steps introduced TruSeq adapter sequences along with Illumina sample barcodes. TCR alpha and beta cDNA libraries were sequenced on the Illumina HiSeq platform with custom primers. The authors' analysis ran thus. Unique molecular identifiers were extracted from raw reads with MiGEC, and CDR3 positions were determined with MiXCR. Recombination models were inferred per individual with the repgenHMM and IGoR tools using an EM algorithm. Shared clonotype analysis was performed with the tcR package in R, normalizing sharing by the product of cloneset sizes. To study raw recombination without the effects of thymic and clonal selection, out-of-frame nonproductive sequences were analyzed. TCRdb's own reprocessing of the public reads used fastp at Q25 and MiXCR and kept productive beta chains. Merged by CDR3 protein, the rows form single entries marked with the most common genes and DNA. These V and J calls originate from TCRdb's pipeline instead of the authors' own analysis. The sample yields 650,000 to 800,000 distinct CDR3 sequences; 8.6% were counted once. The top ten clones comprise around 0.98% of the sample.

Every donor in the study was a healthy Caucasian. The twin cohort comprised three pairs of female monozygotic twins, all aged about 18 to 29 years. RNA for TCR libraries was isolated from peripheral blood mononuclear cells. This same sample was also part of a study on yellow fever vaccine responses in identical twins. Drawing on the second study: The T cell response to vaccination in identical twins was reported by the authors to appear partly convergent and partly personalized. The study precisely tracked vaccine-responding T cell clones in identical twins.

The TCR was taken from a woman in her late teens or twenties in good health. Specimen: PBMCs. Recombination linked TRBV9 to TRBJ2-7, and TRBD1 aligns with 9 junction nucleotides. The CDR3 region reads CASSVGWDRVSYEQYF. The DNA reads as follows: TGTGCCAGCAGCGTTGGGTGGGACAGGGTCTCCTACGAGCAGTACTTC.